The rows below give T cell receptor beta chains drawn from one sample of a study of T-cell reconstitution after alpha-beta-depleted transplantation in children. TCRdb reprocessed the PCR reads via MiXCR and lists one record per CDR3 protein. The data hold approximately 93,000 distinct CDR3 sequences, with 7% to 10% observed a single time. Sample: PBMCs from the stem cell graft donor, taken from the stem cell graft. The receptors here all came from a human donor who donated a stem cell graft to a child with congenital amegakaryocytic thrombocytopenia. Each CDR3 is given with its conserved first and last residue. Each record gives: V gene, clone size, D gene, J gene, CDR3 DNA, CDR3 protein. The D gene is left open where the match is weak. Rows may omit the clone size; those that give it use once, few, many or a size class.

V: TRBV6-6
size: many
D: -
J: TRBJ1-1
DNA: TGTGCCAGCAGTTTAGTAAACACTGAAGCTTTCTTT
CDR3: CASSLVNTEAFF

V: TRBV20-1
size: many
D: TRBD2
J: TRBJ2-3
DNA: TGCAGTGCCCCGGGTAGCGGGGGTATAGATACGCAGTATTTT
CDR3: CSAPGSGGIDTQYF

V: TRBV20-1
size: many
D: -
J: TRBJ2-7
DNA: TGCAGTGCTAGTATGACGGGACGGTACTACGAGCAGTACTTC
CDR3: CSASMTGRYYEQYF

V: TRBV5-1
size: -
D: -
J: TRBJ1-1
DNA: TGCGCCAGCAGCTTGGAAGCGGGCCAGACGGAAGCTTTCTTT
CDR3: CASSLEAGQTEAFF

V: TRBV20-1
size: few
D: -
J: TRBJ2-1
DNA: TGCAGTGCTAGAGTCCGGACGGGGGAAGCGCCAAGGGGGCAGTTCTTC
CDR3: CSARVRTGEAPRGQFF

V: TRBV28
size: many
D: TRBD1
J: TRBJ1-4
DNA: TGTGCCAGCAGTCTACTGACAGGGGGGCAACTAAATGAAAAACTGTTTTTT
CDR3: CASSLLTGGQLNEKLFF

V: TRBV20-1
size: many
D: TRBD2
J: TRBJ2-1
DNA: TGCAGTGCACAGACTAGCGGGAGGGCAACCTACAATGAGCAGTTCTTC
CDR3: CSAQTSGRATYNEQFF

V: TRBV27
size: many
D: -
J: TRBJ2-3
DNA: TGTGCCAGCAGGACAGGCAACACAGATACGCAGTATTTT
CDR3: CASRTGNTDTQYF

V: TRBV15
size: many
D: -
J: TRBJ2-3
DNA: TGTGCCACCAGCAGACCCCGGGCCCTCGCAGATACGCAGTATTTT
CDR3: CATSRPRALADTQYF

V: TRBV6-6
size: many
D: TRBD1
J: TRBJ1-2
DNA: TGTGCCGCGGCCCAGGACAGGGTCCCCTATGGCTACACCTTC
CDR3: CAAAQDRVPYGYTF

V: TRBV5-1
size: many
D: TRBD1
J: TRBJ1-1
DNA: TGCGCCAGCAGCTTGGTATCCAGGGGGAAAACTGAAGCTTTCTTT
CDR3: CASSLVSRGKTEAFF

V: TRBV27
size: many
D: -
J: TRBJ2-5
DNA: TGTGCCAGCAGTTTTGCGGGGGAGACCCAGTACTTC
CDR3: CASSFAGETQYF

V: TRBV20-1
size: many
D: -
J: TRBJ1-2
DNA: TGCAGTGCTTATAGACAGGCGGAGGACTATGGCTACACCTTC
CDR3: CSAYRQAEDYGYTF

V: TRBV4-2
size: -
D: TRBD2
J: TRBJ2-7
DNA: TGTGCCAGCAGCCCTAGAGCGGGAGGGCCATACGAGCAGTACTTC
CDR3: CASSPRAGGPYEQYF

V: TRBV20-1
size: -
D: -
J: TRBJ1-3
DNA: TGCAGTGCGGCCGGCTTTGGAAACACCATATATTTT
CDR3: CSAAGFGNTIYF

V: TRBV4-1
size: -
D: TRBD1
J: TRBJ1-1
DNA: TGCGCCAGCAGCCAAGGGACAGGGGGAATGAACACTGAAGCTTTCTTT
CDR3: CASSQGTGGMNTEAFF

V: TRBV20-1
size: many
D: TRBD1
J: TRBJ2-5
DNA: TGCAGTGCTAGGGGGACAGGGGGGGGGACCCAGTACTTC
CDR3: CSARGTGGGTQYF

V: TRBV15
size: many
D: TRBD1
J: TRBJ2-5
DNA: TGTGCCACCAGCATTGACAGGGGCAAAGAGACCCAGTACTTC
CDR3: CATSIDRGKETQYF

V: TRBV12-3/TRBV12-4
size: many
D: TRBD1
J: TRBJ2-5
DNA: TGTGCCAGCAGTAAGGGACAGACATTCAAAGAGACCCAGTACTTC
CDR3: CASSKGQTFKETQYF

V: TRBV7-9
size: many
D: TRBD1
J: TRBJ2-7
DNA: TGTGCCAGCAGCTTAGCGCTCGGGACAGGAGCCTACGAGCAGTACTTC
CDR3: CASSLALGTGAYEQYF

V: TRBV14
size: many
D: -
J: TRBJ2-7
DNA: TGTGCCAGCAGCCAAGGGGCAACTAGCTCCTACGAGCAGTACTTC
CDR3: CASSQGATSSYEQYF

V: TRBV28
size: many
D: TRBD2
J: TRBJ2-1
DNA: TGTGCCAGCACTAGCGGGGGTGACGAGCAGTTCTTC
CDR3: CASTSGGDEQFF

V: TRBV27
size: -
D: -
J: TRBJ2-7
DNA: TGTGCCAGCAGTTTATCGGCGGGGCAAGTCTACGAGCAGTACTTC
CDR3: CASSLSAGQVYEQYF

V: TRBV27
size: many
D: TRBD2
J: TRBJ2-1
DNA: TGTGCCAGCAGTTCCCCCCTTCGAGGGAGAGTAGCGGGAGAGGGGCAGTTCTTC
CDR3: CASSSPLRGRVAGEGQFF

V: TRBV4-3
size: many
D: -
J: TRBJ1-2
DNA: TGCGCCAGCAGCCAAGACCATGGGTTGAAACGTGGCTACACCTTC
CDR3: CASSQDHGLKRGYTF

V: TRBV5-1
size: many
D: -
J: TRBJ1-3
DNA: TGCGCCAGCAGCTTGGACGTGGGCTCTGGAAACACCATATATTTT
CDR3: CASSLDVGSGNTIYF

V: TRBV3-1
size: few
D: -
J: TRBJ2-1
DNA: TGTGCCAGCAGTCCCGAATTGAGTACGGAGGTTGAGCAGTTCTTC
CDR3: CASSPELSTEVEQFF

V: TRBV20-1
size: many
D: TRBD1
J: TRBJ2-1
DNA: TGCAGTGCTAGTACCGGGACAGGGCAGTTCTTC
CDR3: CSASTGTGQFF

V: TRBV4-1
size: many
D: TRBD2
J: TRBJ2-5
DNA: TGCGCCAGCAGCCAAGATCCTAGCGGGGGGGAGACCCAGTACTTC
CDR3: CASSQDPSGGETQYF

V: TRBV20-1
size: many
D: -
J: TRBJ2-7
DNA: TGCAGTGCCCCGGTCAGAGCCGACGAGCAGTACTTC
CDR3: CSAPVRADEQYF

V: TRBV3-1
size: few
D: -
J: TRBJ2-2
DNA: TGTGCCAGCAGCTTCGCAGCCACCGGGGAGCTGTTTTTT
CDR3: CASSFAATGELFF

V: TRBV3-1
size: many
D: TRBD2
J: TRBJ2-7
DNA: TGTGCCAGCAGCCGGGAGGGAAGCGGGTACGAGCAGTACTTC
CDR3: CASSREGSGYEQYF

V: TRBV6-5
size: many
D: -
J: TRBJ1-1
DNA: TGTGCCAGCACCCAAAGGGGCGCAAATGGAGCTTTCTTT
CDR3: CASTQRGANGAFF

V: TRBV10-2
size: many
D: TRBD2
J: TRBJ2-1
DNA: TGCGCCAGCAAACTAGCGGGGAACAATGAGCAGTTCTTC
CDR3: CASKLAGNNEQFF

V: TRBV5-1
size: many
D: -
J: TRBJ2-3
DNA: TGCGCCAGCAGCTTGGATTGGAGCACAGATACGCAGTATTTT
CDR3: CASSLDWSTDTQYF

V: TRBV20-1
size: many
D: TRBD2
J: TRBJ2-5
DNA: TGCAGTGCTAGAAGGTCTAGCGGTCGAGAGACCCAGTACTTC
CDR3: CSARRSSGRETQYF